One and the same sample provided the 9 T cell receptor beta chains below, sequenced in a study of spatial heterogeneity in lung cancer. Points from the study as a whole: Within tumors, counts of expanded alpha and beta TCRs tracked tumor mutation counts.

TCRdb itself ran the 5' RACE reads through MiXCR, one entry per CDR3 protein. The sample gives around 13,000 distinct CDR3 sequences, over 3% of which show up once; approximately 8% is in the top ten. Which antigens these TCRs recognize remains unknown. Indicated time point: sample taken at primary tumor resection. This specimen consisted of lung tumor tissue, obtained at surgery. The receptor set was obtained from a male donor with early-stage non-small cell lung cancer.

This clonotype was observed many times. The rearrangement links TRBV3-1 to TRBJ2-7; 11 bases line up with TRBD2. Germline values: CDR1 LGHDT, CDR2 YNNKEL (reference sequence). V shed 4 bases, J shed 1 base, and the junction held 12 bases outside the gene matches. This CDR3 region has 18 residues. The CDR3, as DNA: TGTGCCAGCAGCCGCAAGTCCCCGCGACTAGCGGGATCCTACGAGCAGTACTTC. It is translated as CASSRKSPRLAGSYEQYF.

V gene TRBV7-8 combines with J gene TRBJ2-7; D remains unclear. Deletions cut 1 base from V and 6 bases from J, with 16 bases between. This CDR3 comprises 15 residues. Germline V gene data show CDR1 as SGHVS and CDR2 as FQNEAQ. CDR3 DNA: TGTGCCAGCAGCTTAGAGTTTAGTCGAGCCACCGAGCAGTACTTC. Protein sequence: CASSLEFSRATEQYF.

This clonotype was observed at least ten times. The chain joins TRBV7-2 to TRBJ1-4; no definite D call. The CDR3 loop spans 15 amino acids. Germline lookup yields CDR1 SGHTA and CDR2 FQGNSA. V lost 4 bases and J 5 bases, leaving 14 bases between the germline ends. CDR3 sequence: CASSSGRARNEKLFF. CDR3 coding DNA: TGTGCCAGCAGCTCTGGACGGGCCCGCAATGAAAAACTGTTTTTT.

This clonotype was counted many times. The J gene is TRBJ2-2, the V gene TRBV12-5; 8 bases match TRBD2. Germline V lookup: CDR1 LGHNT, CDR2 FRNRAP. CDR3 length: 19 residues. V dropped 5 bases and J dropped 4; count of bases not matched to a gene: 18. The chain's CDR3 is CASGANLGTRSKGTGELFF. The CDR3 nucleotides read TGTGCTAGTGGTGCCAATCTTGGGACTAGGAGTAAAGGCACCGGGGAGCTGTTTTTT. The variable domain in full, completed from reference TRBV12-5 and TRBJ2-2, reads DARVTQTPRHKVTEMGQEVTMRCQPILGHNTVFWYRQTMMQGLELLAYFRNRAPLDDSGMPKDRFSAEMPDATLATLKIQPSEPRDSAVYFCASGANLGTRSKGTGELFFGEGSRLTVL.

This clonotype was seen at least ten times. V is TRBV11-2 and J is TRBJ1-1; D remains ambiguous. Trimming took 4 bases from V and 8 from J, leaving 14 bases between them. Germline CDR1 is SGHAT and CDR2 is FQNNGV. This CDR3 region has 13 residues. Here the CDR3 reads CASSSTGVQEAFF. The CDR3 bases are TGTGCCAGCAGCTCAACCGGCGTCCAGGAAGCTTTCTTT.

This clonotype was seen repeatedly, ten times or more. This sequence joins TRBV20-1 and TRBJ1-1, with 7 nucleotides matching TRBD1. The CDR3 loop spans 15 amino acids. Per germline, CDR1 DFQATT and CDR2 SNEGSKA (reference sequence). V lost 0 bases and J lost 0; bases outside the gene matches: 4. CDR3 region: CSAREPGQMNTEAFF. Here the CDR3 DNA reads TGCAGTGCTAGAGAGCCGGGACAGATGAACACTGAAGCTTTCTTT.

By share of the sample, this clonotype is medium-sized. V and J are TRBV10-2 and TRBJ2-1, with D perhaps TRBD1 (6 bases). V lost 5 bases and J lost 2, with 7 bases in between. CDR1 is WSHSY and CDR2 is SAAADI in the germline V gene. CDR3 size: 13 residues. The DNA for the CDR3 is TGCGCCAGCAGTCGGACAGCCTACAATGAGCAGTTCTTC. Translated: CASSRTAYNEQFF.

As to this clonotype: A much more abundant neighbour one base away suggests this may be a read error. The CDR3 DNA follows: TGCAGCACACTATTCAGGGGATCCAATGGCCACACCTTC. Protein: CSTLFRGSNGHTF. The chain couples TRBV29-1 to TRBJ1-2; possibly TRBD1 for D (6 bases). Germline lookup yields CDR1 SQVTM and CDR2 ANQGSEA. CDR3 size: 13 residues. Full variable domain (missing parts from reference TRBV29-1 and TRBJ1-2): SAVISQKPSRDICQRGTSLTIQCQVDSQVTMMFWYRQQPGQSLTLIATANQGSEATYESGFVIDKFPISRPNLTFSTLTVSNMSPEDSSIYLCSTLFRGSNGHTFGSGTRLTVV.

This clonotype was seen repeatedly, ten times or more. A junction boundary mismatches the germline segment, possibly from a read error. The chain has TRBV6-5 and TRBJ1-2; TRBD1 agrees at 11 bases. The CDR3 is made up of 14 amino acids. Germline V gene sequence: CDR1 MNHEY, CDR2 SVGAGI. Written as DNA, the CDR3 is TGTGCCAGCAGTAACGGACAGGGGGCTTATGGCGACACCTTC. It specifies CASSNGQGAYGDTF.